This is a list of T cell receptor beta chains from one sample in a study of cytomegalovirus exposure and HLA in healthy donors. Clones were sequenced by immunoSEQ multiplex PCR, and TCRdb holds only the in-frame ones, with some missing. The sample contains 60,000 to 85,000 clones, under 80% of which appear only once. The sample consisted of PBMCs. These receptors all stem from a man aged 55-75 years in good health and CMV-seropositive. The CDR3 runs from the conserved cysteine through the conserved F or W. D genes are given only for firm matches. Size tells how often a clone was seen (once, few, many) or the class of an expanded clone, and some rows leave it out.

V gene: TRBV29-1
D gene: TRBD2
clone size: -
J gene: TRBJ2-1
CDR3 protein: CSVELAGRDKQFF
CDR3 DNA: TGCAGCGTTGAACTAGCGGGACGTGATAAGCAGTTCTTC

V gene: TRBV4-3
D gene: -
clone size: few
J gene: TRBJ1-1
CDR3 protein: CASSQTVMNTEAFF
CDR3 DNA: TGCGCCAGCAGCCAAACAGTGATGAACACTGAAGCTTTCTTT

V gene: TRBV30
D gene: TRBD1
clone size: -
J gene: TRBJ1-2
CDR3 protein: CAWAGTGFGGYTF
CDR3 DNA: TGTGCCTGGGCCGGGACAGGGTTTGGTGGCTACACCTTC

V gene: TRBV7-2
D gene: -
clone size: -
J gene: TRBJ1-2
CDR3 protein: CASSLASVNGYTF
CDR3 DNA: TGTGCCAGCAGCTTAGCGTCCGTTAATGGCTACACCTTC

V gene: TRBV27
D gene: TRBD2
clone size: once
J gene: TRBJ2-2
CDR3 protein: CASRRTSGSYTGELFF
CDR3 DNA: TGTGCCAGCAGGCGGACTAGCGGGAGTTACACCGGGGAGCTGTTTTTT

V gene: TRBV7-8
D gene: -
clone size: -
J gene: TRBJ2-3
CDR3 protein: CASSFWRTREDTQYF
CDR3 DNA: TGTGCCAGCAGCTTTTGGCGGACCCGGGAAGATACGCAGTATTTT

V gene: TRBV10-2
D gene: -
clone size: once
J gene: TRBJ1-1
CDR3 protein: CASTMNTEAFF
CDR3 DNA: TGCGCCAGCACCATGAACACTGAAGCTTTCTTT

V gene: TRBV19
D gene: -
clone size: -
J gene: TRBJ2-7
CDR3 protein: CASSIGQALSYEQYF
CDR3 DNA: TGTGCCAGTAGTATAGGACAGGCCCTCTCCTACGAGCAGTACTTC

V gene: TRBV28
D gene: -
clone size: -
J gene: TRBJ1-5
CDR3 protein: CASSLGQKKHF
CDR3 DNA: TGTGCCAGCAGTTTAGGACAGAAAAAGCATTTT

V gene: TRBV5-1
D gene: TRBD1
clone size: -
J gene: TRBJ1-2
CDR3 protein: CASSSTGGGYGYTF
CDR3 DNA: TGCGCCAGCAGCTCGACAGGGGGCGGCTATGGCTACACCTTC

V gene: TRBV30
D gene: -
clone size: -
J gene: TRBJ2-1
CDR3 protein: CAWSPGKDLRNEQFF
CDR3 DNA: TGTGCCTGGAGTCCCGGGAAGGACCTGCGGAATGAGCAGTTCTTC

V gene: TRBV4-1
D gene: TRBD2
clone size: -
J gene: TRBJ2-7
CDR3 protein: CASSQGAGGTYGQYF
CDR3 DNA: TGCGCCAGCAGCCAAGGGGCGGGGGGGACCTATGGGCAGTACTTC

V gene: TRBV19
D gene: TRBD1
clone size: -
J gene: TRBJ2-7
CDR3 protein: CASRDDRAASYEQYF
CDR3 DNA: TGTGCCAGTAGAGATGACAGGGCGGCCTCCTACGAGCAGTACTTC

V gene: TRBV19
D gene: TRBD2
clone size: -
J gene: TRBJ2-5
CDR3 protein: CASSPPTSGSWKTQYF
CDR3 DNA: TGTGCCAGTAGTCCCCCGACTAGCGGGAGTTGGAAGACCCAGTACTTC

V gene: TRBV9
D gene: TRBD2
clone size: once
J gene: TRBJ2-1
CDR3 protein: CASSDTSGYNEQFF
CDR3 DNA: TGTGCCAGCAGCGATACTAGCGGGTACAATGAGCAGTTCTTC

V gene: TRBV30
D gene: -
clone size: -
J gene: TRBJ2-1
CDR3 protein: CAWSTVKGEQFF
CDR3 DNA: TGTGCCTGGAGTACGGTAAAGGGGGAGCAGTTCTTC

V gene: TRBV14
D gene: TRBD2
clone size: -
J gene: TRBJ2-1
CDR3 protein: CASSLAGGNEQFF
CDR3 DNA: TGTGCCAGCAGTTTAGCGGGGGGGAATGAGCAGTTCTTC

V gene: TRBV19
D gene: -
clone size: -
J gene: TRBJ2-1
CDR3 protein: CASSSINNEQFF
CDR3 DNA: TGTGCCAGTAGTTCCATCAACAATGAGCAGTTCTTC

V gene: TRBV19
D gene: -
clone size: -
J gene: TRBJ1-4
CDR3 protein: CASSIPGAASTNEKLFF
CDR3 DNA: TGTGCCAGTAGTATTCCAGGGGCCGCGAGCACTAATGAAAAACTGTTTTTT

V gene: TRBV6-5
D gene: -
clone size: -
J gene: TRBJ1-5
CDR3 protein: CASSPQGGNQPQHF
CDR3 DNA: TGTGCCAGCAGCCCACAGGGAGGCAATCAGCCCCAGCATTTT

V gene: TRBV10-1
D gene: TRBD1
clone size: few
J gene: TRBJ1-2
CDR3 protein: CDRGTAIYGYTF
CDR3 DNA: TGCGACAGAGGGACAGCGATCTATGGCTACACCTTC

V gene: TRBV30
D gene: -
clone size: once
J gene: TRBJ1-6
CDR3 protein: CAWQRGVNSPLHF
CDR3 DNA: TGTGCCTGGCAACGCGGGGTCAATTCACCCCTCCACTTT

V gene: TRBV7-9
D gene: TRBD1
clone size: -
J gene: TRBJ1-2
CDR3 protein: CASGGQGVRAYGYTF
CDR3 DNA: TGTGCCAGCGGCGGACAGGGGGTTAGGGCGTATGGCTACACCTTC

V gene: TRBV4-1
D gene: -
clone size: -
J gene: TRBJ2-1
CDR3 protein: CASSPVQTNEQFF
CDR3 DNA: TGCGCCAGCAGCCCGGTACAGACCAATGAGCAGTTCTTC

V gene: TRBV7-2
D gene: -
clone size: -
J gene: TRBJ2-1
CDR3 protein: CASSLGRVSNEQFF
CDR3 DNA: TGTGCCAGCAGCTTAGGCCGGGTGAGCAATGAGCAGTTCTTC

V gene: TRBV6-1
D gene: TRBD1
clone size: -
J gene: TRBJ1-1
CDR3 protein: CASSERDRVNTEAFF
CDR3 DNA: TGTGCCAGCAGTGAAAGGGACAGGGTGAACACTGAAGCTTTCTTT

V gene: TRBV11-2
D gene: -
clone size: -
J gene: TRBJ1-2
CDR3 protein: CASSLVSSGYTF
CDR3 DNA: TGTGCCAGCAGCTTAGTAAGCTCGGGCTACACCTTC

V gene: TRBV18
D gene: TRBD1
clone size: -
J gene: TRBJ1-1
CDR3 protein: CASSPGQGGLNTEAFF
CDR3 DNA: TGTGCCAGCTCTCCTGGACAGGGGGGCCTGAACACTGAAGCTTTCTTT

V gene: TRBV9
D gene: -
clone size: -
J gene: TRBJ2-7
CDR3 protein: CASSVEGDGYEQYF
CDR3 DNA: TGTGCCAGCAGCGTAGAGGGGGACGGCTACGAGCAGTACTTC

V gene: TRBV28
D gene: -
clone size: -
J gene: TRBJ1-5
CDR3 protein: CASIVQGNQPQHF
CDR3 DNA: TGTGCCAGCATAGTACAGGGCAATCAGCCCCAGCATTTT

V gene: TRBV6-1
D gene: -
clone size: -
J gene: TRBJ1-6
CDR3 protein: CASRDTLYNSPLHF
CDR3 DNA: TGTGCCAGCAGGGACACCTTGTATAATTCACCCCTCCACTTT

V gene: TRBV11-2
D gene: -
clone size: -
J gene: TRBJ1-2
CDR3 protein: CASSFLSGAYNYGYTF
CDR3 DNA: TGTGCCAGCAGCTTTTTGTCAGGGGCATACAACTATGGCTACACCTTC

V gene: TRBV7-8
D gene: TRBD1
clone size: -
J gene: TRBJ1-3
CDR3 protein: CASRFGQANTIYF
CDR3 DNA: TGTGCCAGCAGATTTGGACAGGCAAACACCATATATTTT

V gene: TRBV6-1
D gene: -
clone size: once
J gene: TRBJ2-2
CDR3 protein: CASIEAGAYTGELFF
CDR3 DNA: TGTGCCAGCATTGAGGCGGGGGCCTACACCGGGGAGCTGTTTTTT

V gene: TRBV9
D gene: TRBD1
clone size: few
J gene: TRBJ1-2
CDR3 protein: CASSGWDSYGYTF
CDR3 DNA: TGTGCCAGCAGCGGATGGGACAGCTATGGCTACACCTTC

V gene: TRBV7-2
D gene: -
clone size: -
J gene: TRBJ2-7
CDR3 protein: CASSLERQSYEQYF
CDR3 DNA: TGTGCCAGCAGCTTAGAACGCCAGTCCTACGAGCAGTACTTC

V gene: TRBV7-9
D gene: TRBD2
clone size: -
J gene: TRBJ2-1
CDR3 protein: CASETSGYNEQFF
CDR3 DNA: TGTGCCAGCGAGACTAGCGGGTACAATGAGCAGTTCTTC

V gene: TRBV5-4
D gene: -
clone size: -
J gene: TRBJ2-1
CDR3 protein: CASSQTLSSYNEQFF
CDR3 DNA: TGTGCCAGCAGCCAAACTCTGAGCTCCTACAATGAGCAGTTCTTC